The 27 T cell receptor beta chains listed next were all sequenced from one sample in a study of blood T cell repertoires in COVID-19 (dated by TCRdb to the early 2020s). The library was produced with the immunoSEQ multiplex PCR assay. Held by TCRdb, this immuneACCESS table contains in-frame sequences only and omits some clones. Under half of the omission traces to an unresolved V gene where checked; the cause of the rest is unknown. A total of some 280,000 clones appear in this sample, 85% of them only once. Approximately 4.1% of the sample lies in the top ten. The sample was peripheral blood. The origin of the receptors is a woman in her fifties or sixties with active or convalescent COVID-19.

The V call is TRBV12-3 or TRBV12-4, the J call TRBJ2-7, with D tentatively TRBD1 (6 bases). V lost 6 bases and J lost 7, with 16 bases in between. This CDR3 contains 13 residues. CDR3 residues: CASSRTGLGEQYF. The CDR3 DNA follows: TGTGCCAGCAGCCGTACAGGGCTCGGAGAGCAGTACTTC.

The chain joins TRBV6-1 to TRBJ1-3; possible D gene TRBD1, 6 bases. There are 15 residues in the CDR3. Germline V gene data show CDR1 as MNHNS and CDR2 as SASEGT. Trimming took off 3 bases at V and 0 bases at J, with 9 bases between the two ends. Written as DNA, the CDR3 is TGTGCCAGCAGTGAGGGGGCCTACTCTGGAAACACCATATATTTT. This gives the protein CASSEGAYSGNTIYF.

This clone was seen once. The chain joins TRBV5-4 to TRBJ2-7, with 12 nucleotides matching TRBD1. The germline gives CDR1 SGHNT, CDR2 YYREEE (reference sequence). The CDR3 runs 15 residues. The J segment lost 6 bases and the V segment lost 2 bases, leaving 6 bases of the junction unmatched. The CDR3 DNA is TGTGCCAGCAGCTTCGGGGGGACAGGGGGCGTCGAGCAGTACTTC. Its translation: CASSFGGTGGVEQYF.

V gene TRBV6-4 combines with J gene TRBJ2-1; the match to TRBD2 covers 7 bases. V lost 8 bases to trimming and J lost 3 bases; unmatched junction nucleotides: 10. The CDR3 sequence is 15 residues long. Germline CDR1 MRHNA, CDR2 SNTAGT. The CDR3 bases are TGTGCCAGCCGAAAGCGGGAAGGTTTCTACAATGAGCAGTTCTTC. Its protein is CASRKREGFYNEQFF.

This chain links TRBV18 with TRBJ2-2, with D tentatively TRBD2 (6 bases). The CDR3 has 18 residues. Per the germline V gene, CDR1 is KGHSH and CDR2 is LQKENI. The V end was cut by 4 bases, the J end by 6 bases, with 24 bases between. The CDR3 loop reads CASSQNTFSWGGAGELFF. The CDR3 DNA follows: TGTGCCAGCTCACAGAATACTTTTTCGTGGGGAGGCGCCGGGGAGCTGTTTTTT.

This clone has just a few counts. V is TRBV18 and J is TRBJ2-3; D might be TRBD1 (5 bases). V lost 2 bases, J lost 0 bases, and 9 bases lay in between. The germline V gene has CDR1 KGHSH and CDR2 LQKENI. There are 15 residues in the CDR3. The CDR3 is CASSPETASTDTQYF. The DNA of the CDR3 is TGTGCCAGCTCACCAGAGACAGCTAGCACAGATACGCAGTATTTT. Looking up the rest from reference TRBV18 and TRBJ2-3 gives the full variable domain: NAGVMQNPRHLVRRRGQEARLRCSPMKGHSHVYWYRQLPEEGLKFMVYLQKENIIDESGMPKERFSAEFPKEGPSILRIQQVVRGDSAAYFCASSPETASTDTQYFGPGTRLTVL.

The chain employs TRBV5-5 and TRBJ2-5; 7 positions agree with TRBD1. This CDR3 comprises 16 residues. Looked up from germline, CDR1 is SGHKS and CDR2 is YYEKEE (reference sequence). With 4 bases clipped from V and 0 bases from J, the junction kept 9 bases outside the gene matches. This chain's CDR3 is CASSPRGGVNQETQYF. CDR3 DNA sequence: TGTGCCAGCAGCCCCAGAGGGGGCGTAAACCAAGAGACCCAGTACTTC.

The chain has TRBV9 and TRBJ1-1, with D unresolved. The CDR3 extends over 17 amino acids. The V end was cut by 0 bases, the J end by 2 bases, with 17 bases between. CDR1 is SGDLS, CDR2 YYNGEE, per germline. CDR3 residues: CASSVGVMGATNTEAFF. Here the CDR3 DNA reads TGTGCCAGCAGCGTAGGGGTTATGGGTGCGACAAACACTGAAGCTTTCTTT.

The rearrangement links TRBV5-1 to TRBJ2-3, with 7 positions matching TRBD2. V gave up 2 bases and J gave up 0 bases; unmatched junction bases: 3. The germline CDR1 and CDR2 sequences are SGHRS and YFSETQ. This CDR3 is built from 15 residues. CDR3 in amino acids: CASSLAGKSTDTQYF. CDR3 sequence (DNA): TGCGCCAGCAGCTTAGCGGGGAAAAGCACAGATACGCAGTATTTT.

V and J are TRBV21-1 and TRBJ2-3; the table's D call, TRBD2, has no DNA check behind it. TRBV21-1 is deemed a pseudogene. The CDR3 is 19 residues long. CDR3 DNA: TGTGCCAGCAGCAAACCCCATGTGATAATAGCGGGGATCACAGATACGCAGTATTTT. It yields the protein CASSKPHVIIAGITDTQYF.

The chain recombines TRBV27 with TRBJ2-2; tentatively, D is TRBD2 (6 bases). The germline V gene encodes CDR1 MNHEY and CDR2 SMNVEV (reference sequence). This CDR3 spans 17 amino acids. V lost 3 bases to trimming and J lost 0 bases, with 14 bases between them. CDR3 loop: CASSFLASLSNTGELFF. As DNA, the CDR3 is TGTGCCAGCAGTTTCCTAGCGAGCCTATCGAACACCGGGGAGCTGTTTTTT.

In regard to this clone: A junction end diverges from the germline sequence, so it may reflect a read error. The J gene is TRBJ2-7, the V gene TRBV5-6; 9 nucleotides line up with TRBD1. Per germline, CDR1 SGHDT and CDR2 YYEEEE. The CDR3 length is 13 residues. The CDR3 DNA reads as TGTGCCAGCAGCAACCTGTGGGGGGGACAGGGTCTCTTC. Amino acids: CASSNLWGGQGLF. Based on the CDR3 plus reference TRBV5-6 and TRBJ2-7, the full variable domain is DAGVTQSPTHLIKTRGQQVTLRCSPKSGHDTVSWYQQALGQGPQFIFQYYEEEERQRGNFPDRFSGHQFPNYSSELNVNALLLGDSALYLCASSNLWGGQGLFGPGTRLTVT.

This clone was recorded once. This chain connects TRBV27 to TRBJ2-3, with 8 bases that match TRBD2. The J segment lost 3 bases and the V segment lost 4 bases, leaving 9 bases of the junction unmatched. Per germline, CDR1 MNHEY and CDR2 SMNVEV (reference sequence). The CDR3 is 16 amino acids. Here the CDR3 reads CASSSFPGGGTDTQYF. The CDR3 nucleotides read TGTGCCAGCAGTTCTTTCCCGGGAGGGGGGACAGATACGCAGTATTTT.

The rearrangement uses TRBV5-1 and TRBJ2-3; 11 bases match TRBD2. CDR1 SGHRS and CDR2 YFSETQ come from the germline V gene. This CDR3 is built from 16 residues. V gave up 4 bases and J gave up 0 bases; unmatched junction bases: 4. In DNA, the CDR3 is TGCGCCAGCAGCATGACTAGCGGGATTAGCACAGATACGCAGTATTTT. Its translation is CASSMTSGISTDTQYF.

The CDR3 bases are TGTGCCAGCAGCTTTCCCGGGACAGGGGCCTTCGAGGAAGCTTTCTTT. Translation gives CASSFPGTGAFEEAFF. The chain joins TRBV7-9 to TRBJ1-1; 10 bases match TRBD1. J lost 8 bases, V lost 3 bases, and 12 bases had no gene match. CDR1 SEHNR and CDR2 FQNEAQ come from the germline V gene (reference sequence). The CDR3 has 16 amino acids. The full variable domain, its missing parts supplied by reference TRBV7-9 and TRBJ1-1, is DTGVSQNPRHKITKRGQNVTFRCDPISEHNRLYWYRQTLGQGPEFLTYFQNEAQLEKSRLLSDRFSAERPKGSFSTLEIQRTEQGDSAMYLCASSFPGTGAFEEAFFGQGTRLTVV.

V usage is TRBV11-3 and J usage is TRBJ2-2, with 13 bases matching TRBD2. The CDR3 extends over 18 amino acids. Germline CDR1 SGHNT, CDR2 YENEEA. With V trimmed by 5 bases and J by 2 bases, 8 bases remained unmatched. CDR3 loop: CASSDRLAGGPNTGELFF. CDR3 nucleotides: TGTGCCAGCAGCGACAGACTAGCGGGAGGACCCAACACCGGGGAGCTGTTTTTT.

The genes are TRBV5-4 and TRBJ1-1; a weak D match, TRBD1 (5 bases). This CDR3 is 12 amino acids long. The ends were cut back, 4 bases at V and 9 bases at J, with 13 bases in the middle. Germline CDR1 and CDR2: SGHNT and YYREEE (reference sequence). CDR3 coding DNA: TGTGCCAGCAGCCCGGATGGGGGGAAAGCTTTCTTT. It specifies CASSPDGGKAFF.

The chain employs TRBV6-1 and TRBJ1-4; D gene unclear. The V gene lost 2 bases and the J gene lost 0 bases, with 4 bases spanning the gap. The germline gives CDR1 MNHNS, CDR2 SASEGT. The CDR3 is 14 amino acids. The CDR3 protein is CASSEPATNEKLFF. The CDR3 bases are TGTGCCAGCAGTGAACCTGCAACTAATGAAAAACTGTTTTTT.

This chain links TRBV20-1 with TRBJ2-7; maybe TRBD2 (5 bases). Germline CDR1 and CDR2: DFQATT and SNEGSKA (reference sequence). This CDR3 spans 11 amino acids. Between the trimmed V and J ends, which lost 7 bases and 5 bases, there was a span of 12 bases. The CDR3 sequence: CSGAANNEQYF. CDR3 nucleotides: TGCAGTGGAGCGGCCAATAACGAGCAGTACTTC.

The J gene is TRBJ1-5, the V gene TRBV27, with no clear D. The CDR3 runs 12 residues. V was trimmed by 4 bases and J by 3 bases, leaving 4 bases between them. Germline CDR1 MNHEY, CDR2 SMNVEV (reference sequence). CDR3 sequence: CASSYINQPQHF. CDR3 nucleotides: TGTGCCAGCAGTTATATCAATCAGCCCCAGCATTTT.

Here the CDR3 DNA reads TGTGCCAGCTCATCCCGACTAGCGGGGCTAAATGAGCAGTTCTTC. Its translation is CASSSRLAGLNEQFF. The V and J genes are TRBV18 and TRBJ2-1; 11 nucleotides line up with TRBD2. Germline V gene lookup returns CDR1 KGHSH and CDR2 LQKENI. With V trimmed by 5 bases and J by 7 bases, 7 bases remained unmatched. The CDR3 has 15 residues.

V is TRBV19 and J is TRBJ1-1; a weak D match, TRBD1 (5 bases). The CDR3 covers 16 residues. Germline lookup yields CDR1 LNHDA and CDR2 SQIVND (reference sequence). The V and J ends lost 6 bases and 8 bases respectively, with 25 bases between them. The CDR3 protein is CASSQSGGRRTTEAFF. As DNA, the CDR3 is TGTGCCAGTAGCCAAAGCGGGGGTAGACGGACAACGGAAGCTTTCTTT.

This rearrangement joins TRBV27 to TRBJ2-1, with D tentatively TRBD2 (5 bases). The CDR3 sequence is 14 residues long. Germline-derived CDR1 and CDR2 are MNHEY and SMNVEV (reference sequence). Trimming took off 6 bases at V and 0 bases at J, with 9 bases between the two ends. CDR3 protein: CASRSTSSYNEQFF. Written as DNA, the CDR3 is TGTGCCAGCAGATCTACTAGCTCCTACAATGAGCAGTTCTTC.

The DNA for the CDR3 is TGTGCCAGTACCCGTAGGGGACACTCTGGAAACACCATATATTTT. It yields the protein CASTRRGHSGNTIYF. J is TRBJ1-3 and V is TRBV19; possibly TRBD1 for D (6 bases). The CDR3 loop spans 15 amino acids. The V and J ends lost 7 bases and 0 bases respectively, with 13 bases between them. Germline V gene lookup returns CDR1 LNHDA and CDR2 SQIVND (reference sequence). Full variable domain (missing parts from reference TRBV19 and TRBJ1-3): DGGITQSPKYLFRKEGQNVTLSCEQNLNHDAMYWYRQDPGQGLRLIYYSQIVNDFQKGDIAEGYSVSREKKESFPLTVTSAQKNPTAFYLCASTRRGHSGNTIYFGEGSWLTVV.

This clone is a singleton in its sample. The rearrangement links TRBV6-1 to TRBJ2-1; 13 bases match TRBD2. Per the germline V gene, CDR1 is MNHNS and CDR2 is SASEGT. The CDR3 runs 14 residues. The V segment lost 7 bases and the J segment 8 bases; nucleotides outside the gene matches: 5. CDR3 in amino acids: CASNFGLAGDEQFF. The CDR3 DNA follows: TGTGCCAGCAACTTCGGACTAGCGGGAGATGAGCAGTTCTTC.

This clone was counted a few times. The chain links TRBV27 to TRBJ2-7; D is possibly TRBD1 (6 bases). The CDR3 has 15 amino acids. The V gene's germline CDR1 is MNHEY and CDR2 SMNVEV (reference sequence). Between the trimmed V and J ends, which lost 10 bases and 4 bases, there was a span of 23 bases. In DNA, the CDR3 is TGTGCCAACACCCGACGGACAGCAGGATCGTACGAGCAGTACTTC. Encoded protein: CANTRRTAGSYEQYF.

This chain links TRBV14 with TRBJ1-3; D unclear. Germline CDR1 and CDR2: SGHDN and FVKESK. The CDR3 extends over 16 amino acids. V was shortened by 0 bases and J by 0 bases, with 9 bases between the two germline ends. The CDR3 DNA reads TGTGCCAGCAGCCAAGATCTAGGAAGCTCTGGAAACACCATATATTTT. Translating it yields CASSQDLGSSGNTIYF.